This T cell receptor (beta chain) is drawn from a study of cytomegalovirus exposure and HLA in healthy donors (dated by TCRdb to the late 2010s). In terms of the full investigation: An earlier analysis of several hundred of the donors reported 250 to 300 Gb of sequence data and 100 million to 130 million unique TCR beta sequences from about 200 million T cells. About 300 gigabases of sequencing data and tens of millions of unique TCR sequences were included in an early release covering around 600 HLA-typed donors. Among the roughly 410 genotyped donors, 75% to 90% belonged to the genetic ancestry cluster associated with self-reported Caucasian donors. The study aimed to test whether cataloging public T cell receptors could reveal signatures of past pathogen exposure. The study used immunosequencing to profile the T cell repertoires of 666 subjects and linked those repertoires to cytomegalovirus serostatus. A separate validation cohort of roughly 130 different subjects was used in addition to the roughly 640-subject first cohort. High-throughput TCR immunosequencing, statistical association of individual TCRs with disease status, and machine learning were combined to predict cytomegalovirus infection status. In a later analysis, previously published TCR beta repertoires from 670 or so donors were re-analyzed and high-resolution HLA genotyping was added so that TCR occurrence patterns could be studied. Rather than drawing on any new phenotypic data, the later analysis identified candidate immune exposures from TCR beta sequences and the way those sequences occurred across donors. To decide whether each TCR beta V gene segment behaved as functional or pseudogenic, an earlier analysis of 587 of the donors relied on high-throughput TCR beta sequencing. Donor age, sex, ethnicity and CMV serostatus were compiled alongside the repertoire data. A later genetic analysis used genome-wide SNP genotypes for about three fifths of the 666 donors, treating that subset as a discovery cohort. Every discovery cohort repertoire had been produced on one sequencing platform. HLA typing covered class I and class II loci at four-digit resolution. Typing coverage varied by locus: roughly 620-630 donors for A, B, C, DRB1 and DQB1; around 560 for DQA1; about 570 for DPA1; approximately 490 for DPB1. Five DR-DQ haplotypes were handled as single units for association and clustering because linkage in the cohort was strong. Among some 400 genotyped donors of the cohort, an average of 235,054 unique TCR beta nucleotide sequences were sequenced per donor, roughly a sixth of them non-productive.

V lost 1 base and J lost 4 bases, and the count of bases not matched to a germline gene is 8. The germline V gene specifies SGHAT as CDR1 and FQNNGV as CDR2. There are 17 amino acids in the CDR3, from cysteine to phenylalanine inclusive. The CDR3 DNA has 51 bases and is translated from base 1. The cohort consisted of 670 or so healthy bone marrow donors. At the time of sampling, all cohort members were nominally healthy, though unrecorded immune exposures were likely present. The donor tested CMV seropositive, placing the donor among the 250 to 350 seropositive members of the cohort. A peripheral blood sample was collected from each donor, and TCR beta sequencing was performed on peripheral blood mononuclear cells. The Qiagen DNeasy Blood Extraction Kit was used to extract genomic DNA from the blood cell samples. Results and caveats for the whole study, not just this receptor: An association between a missense DCLRE1C variant and V-gene and J-gene trimming of TCR beta chains was found in a later genetic analysis and replicated in an independent cohort. Some IMGT-functional V segments, including TRBV6-2 and TRBV6-3, could not be distinguished by the 87-base-pair reads and were therefore excluded. Several of the top co-occurrence clusters appeared to be linked to parvovirus B19, influenza, CMV and Epstein-Barr virus, according to a later analysis. In the study, about 150 TCR beta chains were listed as associated with cytomegalovirus. The authors suggested that the approach could potentially be extended to other disease states and immunological phenotypes. Compared with equally common non-associated chains, HLA-associated TCR beta chains in a later analysis were more clonally expanded and had lower generation probabilities. A further reported finding was that TCR beta sequences accurately predicted the HLA-A and HLA-B alleles for most subjects in the first cohort. Across donors, most TCR sequences were observed very rarely, whereas some public TCRs were present in many individuals. Correlated functional status among segregating V segments might reflect linkage disequilibrium, but an unknown experimental factor could not be ruled out. About 15 rarely observed V segments, including chromosome 9 orphons, were excluded from the earlier analysis of approximately 500 of the donors because counts were too low. A later genetic analysis reported fewer N-insertions in productive TCRs among donors in an Asian-associated ancestry cluster than the approximately 670-donor mean. At a false discovery rate of 0.05, a later analysis linked under 20,000 TCR beta sequences to specific HLA alleles. In an earlier analysis of fewer than 700 of the donors, most TCR beta V segments appeared in productive rearrangements about 87% or about 30% of the time, broadly matching IMGT annotations. Only TCR beta chains were sequenced in this cohort, and the absence of alpha or paired-chain data limited detectable features. Because some donors lacked HLA typing at each locus, the association tests relied only on the typed subset. A cluster of highly shared sequence variants was judged likely to be a technical artifact of the sequencing pipeline. When HLA alleles, especially DR and DQ, strongly co-occurred, TCR associations were difficult to assign to individual alleles. The classifier was reported to diagnose cytomegalovirus status with high specificity and sensitivity in both the original and validation cohorts. A later analysis found that TCR association rates varied across HLA loci, with DRB1 alleles showing the most associated TCRs and HLA-C alleles the fewest. In vitro tests confirmed that a few of the cytomegalovirus-associated TCR beta chains recognize cytomegalovirus antigens. Sequencing depth was assumed to be roughly uniform across donors in the presence/absence analyses, though that assumption may not hold. For the cohort, immune exposure information was limited to CMV serostatus. In a later analysis, most CMV-associated TCR beta chains were found to appear HLA-restricted, with HLA associations seemingly driven largely by CMV exposure.

Details on this clone: What antigen it recognizes has not been identified. No base-level quality is on record; no much larger clone is a single base apart.

The library was made by the immunoSEQ multiplex PCR assay. For the multiplex PCR, a mixture combining 60 forward primers for TCR Vbeta segments and 13 reverse primers for TCR Jbeta segments was used. A multiplex PCR assay on genomic DNA amplified the CDR3 region of rearranged TCR beta genes. The Illumina HiSeq System was used to sequence the amplified TCR beta libraries as 87-base-pair reads. The source study handled its data this way. A later analysis tallied about 77 million unique TCR beta chains across the 610 or so repertoires, and approximately 9.9 million of those chains were shared by two or more donors. To remove PCR and sequencing errors, raw reads were error-corrected and collapsed into unique sequences using a nearest-neighbor algorithm that merged closely related sequences. Alignment of CDR3 sequences to IMGT reference sequences was used to assign V, D and J gene segments. For a sequence to be retained, a match of at least six nucleotides was required to both a V gene segment and a J gene segment. Rearrangements were called productive when the CDR3 lacked stop codons and stayed in frame with V and J; all others were non-productive. CDR3 was defined by IMGT convention, running from the second conserved V-encoded cysteine to the conserved J-encoded phenylalanine. The earlier analysis of more than 450 of the donors excluded sequences that lacked an unambiguous match to a single V gene segment. An earlier analysis of approximately 590 of the donors called V segments functional above 56.7% productive rearrangements and segregating when the between-donor standard deviation exceeded 5%. A statistical classification framework was developed to diagnose cytomegalovirus status using the catalog of TCR beta chain sequences. In a later analysis, TCR nucleotide sequences were compared against IMGT/GENE-DB human TR gene sequences so that V and J genes could be assigned. In a later analysis, CDR3 sequences and most-parsimonious VDJ recombination scenarios were assigned using the TCRdist pipeline. In a later analysis, each TCR beta chain was defined by its CDR3 amino acid sequence together with its V-gene family, and reads without a unique V-gene family were excluded. A later analysis removed 600 or so highly shared, low-generation-probability nucleotide sequences to deal with suspected cross-contamination and a sequencing artifact. For each public chain, a later analysis derived a clonal expansion index from normalized ranks of inferred template counts within each repertoire. A later analysis computed generation probabilities with a VDJ recombination model fitted to out-of-frame rearrangements, and checked the results against IGoR. Hypergeometric tests were used in a later analysis to score TCR-TCR, TCR-HLA and TCR-CMV co-occurrence, with a repertoire-size bias correction applied to the TCR pairs. A later analysis estimated false discovery rates by permuting HLA or CMV assignments 20 times. In a later analysis, co-occurring TCRs were grouped using DBSCAN, and TCRdist sequence similarity was added for clustering within HLA-allele-positive subsets. Repertoires with fewer than 30,000 or more than 120,000 public chains, plus five repertoires with anomalous nucleotide sharing, were excluded from co-occurrence clustering. Drawn from immuneACCESS, this table holds only the in-frame rearrangements with V and J called that TCRdb kept. Clones are partly lost; checked studies trace under half to an unresolved V gene and leave the rest unexplained. Clone size and the V and J calls come from that table; the DNA yielded D and trimming. This sample has around 90,000 clones in its table, and about two thirds of those were observed once. The ten largest clones capture approximately 5% of the sample.

The sequence came from a woman aged 30 to 39 in good health and CMV-seropositive. This receptor chain uses TRBV11-2 and TRBJ2-3; 10 junctional bases match TRBD2. The sample comprised PBMCs. The DNA sequence is as follows: TGTGCCAGCAGCTTAGGGCAAGCGGGGGGGCGGGCAGATACGCAGTATTTT. This encodes CASSLGQAGGRADTQYF.